A selection of T cell receptor beta chains follows, all from one sample in a study of tumor and adjacent non-tumor tissue in lung cancer. From the multiplex PCR reads, TCRdb called clonotypes with MiXCR, one entry per CDR3 protein. Here the sample spans approximately 82,000 distinct CDR3 sequences, around 80% being singletons. Sample: distant non-tumor lung tissue. The receptors come from a man in his 70s with non-small cell lung cancer. Each CDR3 is given with its conserved first and last residue. D genes are given only for firm matches. The size of a clone is reported for some rows only, either as once, few or many, or as a class for expanded clones.

>TRBJ2-7|-|-|TRBV11-2
CASILVGWDREKYF
TGTGCCAGCATCTTAGTTGGTTGGGATCGAGAAAAGTACTTC
>TRBJ1-1|-|-|TRBV11-2
CASSPPEGIYIEAFF
TGTGCGAGCAGCCCCCCAGAGGGGATTTACATTGAAGCTTTCTTT
>TRBJ1-5|-|-|TRBV10-1
CVSTGNRPQHF
TGCGTCAGCACTGGCAATCGGCCCCAGCATTTT
>TRBJ1-4|-|many|TRBV5-4
CASSLQGREKLFF
TGTGCCAGCAGCTTGCAGGGACGGGAAAAACTGTTTTTT
>TRBJ2-3|-|-|TRBV11-3
CAGTRRGVSTYTQYF
TGTGCCGGCACCCGTCGGGGAGTAAGCACATATACGCAGTATTTT
>TRBJ2-3|-|-|TRBV2
CASNQDYTTDTQYF
TGTGCCAGCAATCAGGACTATACCACGGATACGCAGTATTTT
>TRBJ1-3|-|many|TRBV4-1
CASSQDEPGNTIYF
TGCGCCAGCAGCCAAGATGAGCCCGGAAACACCATATATTTT
>TRBJ2-2|-|-|TRBV6-2/TRBV6-3
CASSPGTWDTGELFF
TGTGCAAGTAGTCCCGGGACATGGGACACCGGGGAGCTGTTTTTT
>TRBJ1-1|-|-|TRBV9
CVSSEDLMKNEDFF
TGTGTCAGCAGCGAAGACTTAATGAAAAATGAAGATTTCTTT
>TRBJ2-5|-|-|TRBV12-3/TRBV12-4
CASCLSETQYF
TGTGCAAGCTGTTTATCGGAGACCCAATACTTC
>TRBJ2-3|-|-|TRBV29-1
CCVGRQAPGDTQYF
TGCTGCGTTGGGCGACAAGCTCCAGGGGATACGCAGTATTTT
>TRBJ2-1|TRBD2|many|TRBV6-2/TRBV6-3
CASSYGIGLADSYNEQFF
TGTGCCAGCAGTTACGGAATCGGACTAGCGGACTCCTACAATGAGCAGTTCTTC
>TRBJ2-1|TRBD2|-|TRBV20-1
CSATRGEFSYSEQFF
TGCAGTGCTACCCGGGGGGAGTTTAGCTACAGCGAGCAGTTCTTC
>TRBJ1-2|TRBD1|-|TRBV4-1
CASTQGRGQGIGYTF
TGCGCCAGCACCCAAGGGAGGGGACAGGGAATAGGCTACACGTTC
>TRBJ1-5|-|many|TRBV10-2
CASSESDRRNQPQHF
TGCGCCAGCAGTGAGTCTGACAGGCGGAATCAGCCCCAGCATTTT
>TRBJ1-2|TRBD1|many|TRBV28
CASTAAGPGTGYHGYTF
TGTGCCAGCACCGCCGCCGGCCCCGGGACAGGGTATCATGGCTACACCTTC
>TRBJ2-7|TRBD2|once|TRBV10-2
CASSESGRLAYDQYF
TGCGCCAGCAGTGAGTCGGGAAGACTAGCCTACGACCAGTACTTC
>TRBJ2-7|-|few|TRBV6-1
CASSEAEGASYEQYF
TGTGCCAGTAGTGAGGCGGAGGGCGCATCCTACGAGCAGTACTTC
>TRBJ2-1|-|once|TRBV29-1
CSLKEQGPYNEQFF
TGTAGCCTGAAAGAGCAGGGACCGTACAATGAGCAGTTCTTC
>TRBJ2-1|TRBD1|-|TRBV11-3
CASSLGDSPVGQFF
TGTGCCAGCAGTTTAGGGGACAGTCCCGTCGGACAGTTCTTC
>TRBJ1-2|TRBD1|medium-sized|TRBV4-2
CASSQEQGARSYGYTF
TGTGCCAGCAGCCAAGAGCAGGGGGCGCGTAGCTATGGCTACACCTTC
>TRBJ2-5|-|medium-sized|TRBV6-6
CASSPLLREQETQYF
TGTGCCAGCAGTCCCCTTTTGCGGGAACAAGAGACCCAGTACTTC
>TRBJ2-2|TRBD2|-|TRBV4-2
CASSLAGGPNTGELFF
TGTGCCAGCAGCCTGGCGGGGGGGCCGAACACCGGGGAGCTGTTTTTT
>TRBJ2-5|-|once|TRBV11-2
CASSLGPGGEARETQYF
TGTGCCAGCAGCTTAGGCCCAGGGGGGGAAGCCCGAGAGACCCAATACTTC
>TRBJ1-2|-|-|TRBV5-1
CASSTIVPNDGYTF
TGCGCCAGCAGCACCATCGTGCCGAACGACGGCTACACCTTC
>TRBJ1-2|-|-|TRBV4-1
CASNQDVQSFDGYTF
TGCGCCAGCAACCAAGATGTGCAGTCTTTTGATGGTTACACCTTC
>TRBJ1-1|TRBD1|many|TRBV5-6
CASSSEIRQGWNTEAFF
TGTGCCAGCAGCTCGGAGATACGACAGGGCTGGAACACTGAAGCTTTCTTT
>TRBJ1-4|-|-|TRBV12-3/TRBV12-4
CAKSSELYEKLFF
TGTGCCAAGAGTTCGGAGCTGTATGAAAAACTGTTTTTT
>TRBJ1-6|-|-|TRBV11-2
CASSSGRAYNSPLQF
TGTGCCAGCAGCTCCGGGAGAGCGTATAATTCACCCCTCCAGTTT
>TRBJ2-2|TRBD1|-|TRBV6-5
CASSYHHPGTGDSGGELFF
TGCGCCAGCAGTTACCACCACCCCGGGACAGGGGATAGTGGCGGGGAGCTGTTTTTT
>TRBJ1-6|-|once|TRBV12-3/TRBV12-4
CASTLGGFNLPLHF
TGTGCTAGCACCCTAGGGGGGTTTAATTTACCCCTCCACTTT
>TRBJ2-7|TRBD1|few|TRBV11-2
CASSLDQGATYEQHF
TGTGCCAGCAGCTTAGATCAGGGGGCCACTTACGAGCAGCACTTC
>TRBJ1-2|-|-|TRBV28
CASYRSVYGYTF
TGTGCCAGCTATAGGTCAGTGTATGGCTACACCTTC
>TRBJ2-2|-|-|TRBV5-1
CARSKAQNTGELFF
TGCGCCAGGAGCAAAGCACAGAATACCGGGGAGCTGTTTTTT
>TRBJ1-1|-|once|TRBV11-2
CVSSFANSRNTDAFF
TGTGTCAGCAGCTTCGCCAATTCAAGGAACACTGATGCTTTCTTC
>TRBJ1-5|-|-|TRBV6-1
CAISEGWAMDLPQHF
TGTGCCATCAGTGAAGGTTGGGCGATGGATCTGCCCCAGCATTTT
>TRBJ1-1|TRBD1|-|TRBV7-9
CASSSGQGLDTEALF
TGTGCCAGCAGTTCGGGACAGGGGTTGGACACTGAAGCTCTCTTT
>TRBJ2-1|-|-|TRBV11-1
CASNPLSVYNEEFF
TGTGCCAGCAACCCTCTTTCGGTCTACAATGAGGAGTTCTTC
>TRBJ2-5|TRBD1|-|TRBV11-3
CDNNQGQGAHVTQYF
TGTGACAACAACCAAGGACAGGGGGCACACGTAACCCAGTACTTC
>TRBJ2-1|-|-|TRBV6-2/TRBV6-3
CASRYGQEYNEQFF
TGTGCCAGCAGATACGGTCAGGAGTACAATGAACAGTTCTTC
>TRBJ1-6|-|-|TRBV6-5
CASRTHRDKYSPLHF
TGTGCCAGCAGAACCCACCGGGACAAATATTCACCCCTTCACTTT
>TRBJ2-1|-|-|TRBV29-1
CSTWETNPEQFF
TGCAGCACCTGGGAGACGAACCCCGAGCAGTTCTTC
>TRBJ1-5|-|-|TRBV20-1
CSAGGRANSNQPQHF
TGCAGTGCTGGCGGACGGGCAAATAGCAATCAGCCCCAGCATTTT
>TRBJ1-1|-|many|TRBV29-1
CSGKRGPAASEAFF
TGCAGCGGCAAAAGAGGCCCAGCAGCGAGTGAAGCTTTCTTT
>TRBJ2-5|-|-|TRBV29-1
CSARPYLQTSQETQYF
TGCAGCGCCAGGCCATACCTCCAGACAAGTCAAGAGACCCAGTACTTC
>TRBJ2-6|-|-|TRBV6-5
CASSFGAGASGANVLTF
TGTGCCAGCAGTTTCGGGGCAGGGGCCTCTGGGGCCAACGTCCTGACTTTC
>TRBJ1-1|-|-|TRBV12-5
CTSGLALSGVGGNTEAFF
TGTACTAGTGGTTTGGCCCTCTCCGGGGTAGGAGGAAACACTGAAGCTTTCTTT
>TRBJ1-1|-|-|TRBV28
CAGAQNNCTEAFF
TGTGCCGGGGCCCAGAACAATTGCACTGAAGCTTTCTTT
>TRBJ2-7|-|-|TRBV6-2/TRBV6-3
CTSSQTRGRSYEQYF
TGTACCAGTAGCCAGACAAGGGGTAGATCCTACGAGCAGTACTTC
>TRBJ1-2|-|-|TRBV12-3/TRBV12-4
CARSLRGGGHYGYTF
TGTGCCAGAAGTCTCCGGGGGGGCGGGCACTATGGTTACACCTTC
>TRBJ2-2|-|-|TRBV6-2/TRBV6-3
CPSSINTRELFF
TGTCCCAGCAGTATCAACACCAGGGAGCTGTTTTTT
>TRBJ1-4|-|-|TRBV20-1
CSARVSWRNEKLFF
TGCAGTGCTAGAGTCTCATGGAGAAATGAAAAACTGTTTTTT